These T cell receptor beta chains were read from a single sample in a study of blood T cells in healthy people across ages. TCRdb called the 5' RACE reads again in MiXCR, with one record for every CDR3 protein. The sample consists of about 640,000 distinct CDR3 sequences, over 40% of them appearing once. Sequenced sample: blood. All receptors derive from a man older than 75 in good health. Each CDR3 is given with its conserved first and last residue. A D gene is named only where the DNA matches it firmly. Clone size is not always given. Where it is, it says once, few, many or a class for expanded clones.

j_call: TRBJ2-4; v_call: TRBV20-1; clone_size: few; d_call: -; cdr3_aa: CSASEGAKNIQYF; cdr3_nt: TGCAGTGCTAGTGAGGGGGCCAAAAACATTCAGTACTTC
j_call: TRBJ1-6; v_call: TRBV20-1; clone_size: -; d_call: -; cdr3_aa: CSARERTGYRSPLHF; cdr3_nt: TGCAGTGCTAGAGAGAGAACAGGGTATCGTTCACCCCTCCACTTT
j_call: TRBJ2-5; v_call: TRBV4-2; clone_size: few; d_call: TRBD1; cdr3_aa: CASSPIDRVETQYF; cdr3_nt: TGTGCCAGCAGCCCGATAGACAGGGTAGAGACCCAGTACTTC
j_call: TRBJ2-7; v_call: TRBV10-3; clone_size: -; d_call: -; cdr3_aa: CAISDRAGPYEQYF; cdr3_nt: TGTGCCATCAGTGATAGAGCAGGGCCCTACGAGCAGTACTTC
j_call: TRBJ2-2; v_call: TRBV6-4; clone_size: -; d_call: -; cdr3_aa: CASSDSTGELFF; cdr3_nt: TGTGCCAGCAGTGACAGCACCGGGGAGCTGTTTTTT
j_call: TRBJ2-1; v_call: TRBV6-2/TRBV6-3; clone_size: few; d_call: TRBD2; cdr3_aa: CASSLAGGQYEQFF; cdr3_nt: TGTGCCAGCAGTCTAGCGGGGGGGCAGTATGAGCAGTTCTTC
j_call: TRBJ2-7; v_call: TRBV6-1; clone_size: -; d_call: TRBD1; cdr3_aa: CASSDLGTERDEQYF; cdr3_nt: TGTGCCAGCAGTGACTTGGGGACAGAACGGGACGAGCAGTACTTC
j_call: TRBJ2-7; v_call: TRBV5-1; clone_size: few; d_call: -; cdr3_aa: CASSFTYDSREQYF; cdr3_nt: TGCGCCAGCAGCTTTACTTATGACTCTCGGGAGCAGTACTTC
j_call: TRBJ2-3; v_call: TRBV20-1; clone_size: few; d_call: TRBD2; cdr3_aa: CSALLAGYKYTQYF; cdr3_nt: TGCAGTGCTCTCCTAGCGGGATACAAGTATACGCAGTATTTT
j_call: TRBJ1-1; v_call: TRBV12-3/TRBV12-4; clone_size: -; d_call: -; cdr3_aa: CASSSGVSTEAFF; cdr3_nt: TGTGCCAGCAGTTCAGGGGTTAGCACTGAAGCTTTCTTT
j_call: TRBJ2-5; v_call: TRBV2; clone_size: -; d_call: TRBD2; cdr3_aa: CASSGEGGPRETQYF; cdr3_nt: TGTGCCAGCAGCGGGGAGGGAGGGCCCAGGGAGACCCAGTACTTC
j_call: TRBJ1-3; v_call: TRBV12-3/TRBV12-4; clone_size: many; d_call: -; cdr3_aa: CASNQDGGNTIYF; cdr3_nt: TGTGCCAGCAACCAGGACGGCGGAAACACCATATATTTT
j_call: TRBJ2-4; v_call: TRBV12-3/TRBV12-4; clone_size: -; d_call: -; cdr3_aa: CASSSGVGQYF; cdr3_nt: TGTGCCAGCAGTTCAGGGGTAGGGCAGTACTTC
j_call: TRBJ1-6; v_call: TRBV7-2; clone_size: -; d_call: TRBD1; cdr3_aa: CACSSGQDYNSPLHF; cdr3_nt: TGTGCCTGCAGCTCCGGACAGGACTATAATTCACCCCTCCACTTT
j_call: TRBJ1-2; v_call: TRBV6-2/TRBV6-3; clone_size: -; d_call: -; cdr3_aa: CASSYPPGGYTF; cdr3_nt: TGTGCCAGCAGTTACCCCCCAGGCGGCTACACCTTC
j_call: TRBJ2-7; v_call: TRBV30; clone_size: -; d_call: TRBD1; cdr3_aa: CAWSGGQGEAEQYF; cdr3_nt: TGTGCCTGGAGTGGCGGGCAGGGGGAAGCCGAGCAGTACTTC
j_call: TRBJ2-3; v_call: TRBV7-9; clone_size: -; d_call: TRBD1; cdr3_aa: CASSLDRQGGTDTQYF; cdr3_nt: TGTGCCAGCAGCCTTGATCGACAGGGGGGGACAGATACGCAGTATTTT
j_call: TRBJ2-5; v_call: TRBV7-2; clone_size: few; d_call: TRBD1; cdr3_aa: CASSLGDRGSQETQYF; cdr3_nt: TGTGCCAGCAGCTTAGGAGACAGGGGCTCCCAAGAGACCCAGTACTTC
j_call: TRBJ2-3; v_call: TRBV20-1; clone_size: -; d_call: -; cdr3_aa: CSATALQYF; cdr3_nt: TGCAGTGCTACGGCCCTTCAGTATTTT
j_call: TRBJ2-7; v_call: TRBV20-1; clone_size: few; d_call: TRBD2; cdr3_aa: CSARDWRGGGPEQYF; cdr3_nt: TGCAGTGCTAGAGATTGGCGCGGGGGGGGTCCCGAGCAGTACTTC
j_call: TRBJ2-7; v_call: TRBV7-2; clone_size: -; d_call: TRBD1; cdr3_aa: CASSSWGQGADEQYF; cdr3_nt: TGTGCCAGCAGTAGTTGGGGACAGGGGGCGGACGAGCAGTACTTC
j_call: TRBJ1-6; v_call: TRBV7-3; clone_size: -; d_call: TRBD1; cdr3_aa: CASSLYPPRQGYKSYNSPLHF; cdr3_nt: TGTGCCAGCAGCTTATACCCACCGAGACAGGGATATAAATCTTATAATTCACCCCTCCACTTT
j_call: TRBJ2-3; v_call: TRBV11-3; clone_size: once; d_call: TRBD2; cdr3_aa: CASSFSSGRDTDTQYF; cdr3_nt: TGTGCCAGCAGCTTTTCTAGCGGGAGGGACACAGATACGCAGTATTTT
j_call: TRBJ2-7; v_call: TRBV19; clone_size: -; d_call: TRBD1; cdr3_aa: CASRSGQASDSYEQYF; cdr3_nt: TGTGCCAGTAGATCGGGACAGGCCTCTGACTCTTACGAGCAGTACTTC
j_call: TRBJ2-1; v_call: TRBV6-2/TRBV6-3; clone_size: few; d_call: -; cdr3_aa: CASSPDSTYNEQFF; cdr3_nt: TGTGCCAGCAGCCCGGACTCAACCTACAATGAGCAGTTCTTC
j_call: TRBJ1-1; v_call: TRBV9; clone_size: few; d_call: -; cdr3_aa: CASSASWGSTEAFF; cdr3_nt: TGTGCCAGCAGCGCCTCTTGGGGGAGCACTGAAGCTTTCTTT